The rows below give T cell receptor beta chains drawn from one sample of a study of T cell repertoires in cytomegalovirus infection. A single record per CDR3 protein comes from TCRdb applying MiXCR to the reads. The repertoire consists of 400,000 or so distinct CDR3 sequences, with over 15% occurring once and the leading ten covering approximately 10%. The sample taken for sequencing was PBMCs. The receptors come from a human donor in good health (CMV status not recorded). Some clones in this sample may be carry-over from other donors' samples. The CDR3 runs from the conserved cysteine through the conserved F or W. The D gene is left open where the match is weak. Expanded clones get a size class; other rows say once, few or many, or leave the size out.

j_gene,abundance,d_gene,v_gene,CDR3nt,CDR3aa
TRBJ2-4,many,NA,TRBV12-3/TRBV12-4,TGTGCCAGCAGTCCACCCCCCCCTGAAAAGAACATTCAGTACTTC,CASSPPPPEKNIQYF
TRBJ2-4,NA,NA,TRBV19,TGTGCCAGTAGTCCGGCTACAGCCAAAAACATTCAGTACTTC,CASSPATAKNIQYF
TRBJ1-2,few,NA,TRBV7-9,TGTGCCAGCAGCCTAAAGGGGGCTAACTATGGCTACACCTTC,CASSLKGANYGYTF
TRBJ2-7,NA,NA,TRBV14,TGTGCCAGCAGCCCCCGCTGGGTAGGATTCTACGAGCAGTACTTC,CASSPRWVGFYEQYF
TRBJ1-4,NA,NA,TRBV7-2,TGTGCCAGCAGCCCCCGGGACGGAAATGAAAAACTGTTTTTT,CASSPRDGNEKLFF
TRBJ1-1,NA,NA,TRBV6-6,TGTGCCAGCGGGGAGGGCAGAAAAGCTTTCTTT,CASGEGRKAFF
TRBJ1-2,few,NA,TRBV20-1,TGCAGTGCTAGAATAACAAGACTTCAGGGAGGCTACACCTTC,CSARITRLQGGYTF
TRBJ1-4,many,NA,TRBV7-2,TGTGCCAGCAGCTTACGAGGGGGAGGGGAAAAACTGTTTTTT,CASSLRGGGEKLFF
TRBJ2-7,NA,TRBD1,TRBV20-1,TGCAGTGCTAGACCAAAAACTAAGGGGACAGGTGGCTACGAGCAGTACTTC,CSARPKTKGTGGYEQYF
TRBJ2-7,many,NA,TRBV28,TGTGCCAGCAGTTTAGGTCAGGTCCTCTACGAGCAGTACTTC,CASSLGQVLYEQYF
TRBJ2-1,NA,NA,TRBV30,TGTGCCTGGAGGGGGACGGTCAATGAGCAGTTCTTC,CAWRGTVNEQFF
TRBJ1-5,NA,NA,TRBV18,TGTGCCAGCTCACCAGCGGCCGAGGGATCGCCCCAGCATTTT,CASSPAAEGSPQHF
TRBJ2-5,NA,NA,TRBV4-2,TGTGCCAGCAGCCGAAGGAGAGGGGGAGGGACCCAGTACTTC,CASSRRRGGGTQYF
TRBJ1-1,few,NA,TRBV30,TGTGCCTGGACAGGCAGTGAAGCTTTCTTT,CAWTGSEAFF
TRBJ2-3,NA,NA,TRBV5-1,TGCGCCAGCAGCTTGGTCGGCAGGGGGGGCACAGATACGCAGTATTTT,CASSLVGRGGTDTQYF
TRBJ2-7,few,NA,TRBV19,TGTGCCAGTAGGTCAGTAAACTACGAGCAGTACTTC,CASRSVNYEQYF
TRBJ2-7,NA,TRBD1,TRBV6-2/TRBV6-3,TGTGCCAGCAGCCCGACAGGGGAAGGAGCCTACGAGCAGTACTTC,CASSPTGEGAYEQYF
TRBJ2-2,NA,TRBD2,TRBV18,TGTGCCAGCTCTCAAAACAGCGGGACGAACACCGGGGAGCTGTTTTTT,CASSQNSGTNTGELFF
TRBJ2-2,many,NA,TRBV7-2,TGTGCCAGCAGCCGAACCGGTTCCTGGGAGCTGTTTTTT,CASSRTGSWELFF
TRBJ1-2,many,NA,TRBV7-2,TGTGCCAGCAGCTTAGGGAGGGAGGAAGGCTACACCTTC,CASSLGREEGYTF
TRBJ1-2,NA,NA,TRBV6-2/TRBV6-3,TGTGCCAGCAGGATCGGTGATGGCTACACCTTC,CASRIGDGYTF
TRBJ2-7,NA,NA,TRBV18,TGTGCCAGCTCACCAGGTACCTACGAGCAGTACTTC,CASSPGTYEQYF
TRBJ1-2,many,TRBD1,TRBV4-2,TGTGCCAGCAGCCAAGATTATCAGGGGGCGGGTGGCTACACCTTC,CASSQDYQGAGGYTF
TRBJ1-3,many,NA,TRBV5-4,TGTGCCAGTACTCATGGTCCTGGCTCTGGAAACACCATATATTTT,CASTHGPGSGNTIYF
TRBJ2-1,few,NA,TRBV4-1,TGCGCCAGCAGCCAAGAGGCCGCAAAGCGGTCCTACAATGAGCAGTTCTTC,CASSQEAAKRSYNEQFF
TRBJ1-1,many,NA,TRBV7-2,TGTGCCAGCAGCTCCAGTGTGGGAAAACTTGAAGCTTTCTTT,CASSSSVGKLEAFF
TRBJ2-2,NA,TRBD2,TRBV27,TGTGCCAGCAGTTTATCGCCGGGGGGGCTTGTCGGGGAGCTGTTTTTT,CASSLSPGGLVGELFF
TRBJ2-4,NA,NA,TRBV7-2,TGTGCCAGCAGCTTATTAGCCAAAAACATTCAGTACTTC,CASSLLAKNIQYF
TRBJ2-3,many,NA,TRBV12-3/TRBV12-4,TGTGCCAGCAGTTTTCAAGATACGCAGTATTTT,CASSFQDTQYF
TRBJ1-5,few,NA,TRBV18,TGTGCCAGCTCACCACCGGGAGGGACAATATATCAGCCCCAGCATTTT,CASSPPGGTIYQPQHF
TRBJ2-1,many,NA,TRBV29-1,TGCAGCGTTGACAGCGTTTCCTACAATGAGCAGTTCTTC,CSVDSVSYNEQFF
TRBJ2-5,many,NA,TRBV7-6,TGTGCCAGCAGCTTCGGGGGTTCGGAAGAGACCCAGTACTTC,CASSFGGSEETQYF
TRBJ2-1,many,TRBD1,TRBV7-2,TGTGCCAGCAGCTTAGCAAGGACAGGGGTTCAGGGTGAGCAGTTCTTC,CASSLARTGVQGEQFF
TRBJ1-1,few,TRBD1,TRBV2,TGTGCCAGCTCCGGGACAGGGATGAACACTGAAGCTTTCTTT,CASSGTGMNTEAFF
TRBJ1-1,NA,NA,TRBV5-1,TGCGCCAGCAGCCCTGCGAGGGACACTGAAGCTTTCTTT,CASSPARDTEAFF
TRBJ2-7,NA,TRBD1,TRBV3-1,TGTGCCAGCACTGGGACAGGCCGCTACGAGCAGTACTTC,CASTGTGRYEQYF
TRBJ2-7,many,TRBD2,TRBV11-2,TGTGCCAGCAGCTTCCAGCGGGGACCCTACGAGCAGTACTTC,CASSFQRGPYEQYF
TRBJ1-1,many,NA,TRBV7-2,TGTGCCAGCAGCTTCCGCCTCATCGAAGAAGCTTTCTTT,CASSFRLIEEAFF
TRBJ2-1,many,NA,TRBV4-1,TGCGCCAGCAGCCAACAGATAGCCAAGAGAGACAATGAGCAGTTCTTC,CASSQQIAKRDNEQFF
TRBJ2-1,many,NA,TRBV3-1,TGTGCCAGCGCCCGGGGCGGATTTAACAATGAGCAGTTCTTC,CASARGGFNNEQFF
TRBJ2-7,many,TRBD2,TRBV7-2,TGTGCCAGCAGCTCCCCGGGGACTAGCGGGAGGGCCGGTCCTCTCGAGCAGTACTTC,CASSSPGTSGRAGPLEQYF
TRBJ2-3,few,NA,TRBV15,TGTGCCACCAGCAGAGGGACCACAGATACGCAGTATTTT,CATSRGTTDTQYF
TRBJ1-2,NA,NA,TRBV2,TGTGCCAGCAGTGAAGCGTTGAGAGAGAGAGGGGGCTACACCTTC,CASSEALRERGGYTF
TRBJ2-1,NA,TRBD2,TRBV12-5,TGTGCTAGTGCCCCCCCGGGACTAGCGGGAAGGCGGTACAATGAGCAGTTCTTC,CASAPPGLAGRRYNEQFF
TRBJ2-5,NA,TRBD2,TRBV27,TGTGCCAGCAGCCAAGAGCGGGAACAAGAGACCCAGTACTTC,CASSQEREQETQYF
TRBJ1-2,many,NA,TRBV29-1,TGCAGCGTTGAATGGCGGGGCCCAGCTAACTATGGCTACACCTTC,CSVEWRGPANYGYTF
TRBJ2-1,many,TRBD1,TRBV18,TGTGCCAGCTCACCAATACTGGGACAGGGGAGCAATGAGCAGTTCTTC,CASSPILGQGSNEQFF
TRBJ1-6,few,TRBD1,TRBV27,TGTGCCAGCAGTTTACGACAGGGGGCCTCCTATAATTCACCCCTCCACTTT,CASSLRQGASYNSPLHF
TRBJ1-4,NA,NA,TRBV12-3/TRBV12-4,TGTGCCAGCAGTTTCGGCACCGTTACTAATGAAAAACTGTTTTTT,CASSFGTVTNEKLFF
TRBJ2-7,NA,TRBD2,TRBV6-6,TGTGCCAGCAGTACCCCAGGGGGTAGCGGGAGATCCTCCTCCGAGCAGTACTTC,CASSTPGGSGRSSSEQYF
TRBJ1-1,NA,NA,TRBV19,TGTGCCAGTACATCAAGACAGGCCGGGGGGGGCACTGAAGCTTTCTTT,CASTSRQAGGGTEAFF
TRBJ2-5,many,NA,TRBV7-2,TGTGCCAGCAGCTCCGTCTGGGGGGAAGAGACCCAGTACTTC,CASSSVWGEETQYF
TRBJ1-3,many,TRBD1,TRBV7-9,TGTGCCAGCAGCACAGGGGAGCGCTCTGGAAACACCATATATTTT,CASSTGERSGNTIYF
TRBJ2-3,many,TRBD1,TRBV6-1,TGTGCCAGCACCGTGACAGGGGGCACAGATACGCAGTATTTT,CASTVTGGTDTQYF
TRBJ1-5,NA,TRBD1,TRBV12-3/TRBV12-4,TGTGCCAGCAGTTTAGGTCAGGGGGTGAATCAGCCCCAGCATTTT,CASSLGQGVNQPQHF
TRBJ1-3,NA,NA,TRBV19,TGTGCCAGTAGTTCCTACGCTGGAAACACCGTATATTTT,CASSSYAGNTVYF
TRBJ1-5,NA,TRBD1,TRBV20-1,TGCAGTGCTAGAGGAGGGACAGGGGGAGATCAGCCCCAGCATTTT,CSARGGTGGDQPQHF
TRBJ2-7,many,TRBD1,TRBV6-1,TGTGCCAGCAGTTCTCCCGGGACAGCGTCCTACGAGCAGTACTTC,CASSSPGTASYEQYF